The present TCR beta chain was sequenced within a study of PD-1 blockade in classical Hodgkin lymphoma. Produced via immunoSEQ multiplex PCR; TCRdb's table is partial and in-frame only. The sample includes under 80,000 clones, about 90% of them seen just once. The time point: cycle 4 day 1 (C4D1), after five to seven weeks of nivolumab. No patient escaped relapse after autologous stem cell transplantation, and brentuximab vedotin exposure varied. Study-level points and caveats: Complete responders showed a baseline diversity that resembled the diversity of newly diagnosed patients. When nivolumab was started under 1 year after ASCT, patients were excluded.

Comments on this clone: Its target is unknown.

The specimen was peripheral blood mononuclear cells (PBMCs), collected before the fourth cycle of nivolumab. The sequence was obtained from a human donor with classical Hodgkin lymphoma.

The CDR3 nucleotides read TGCGCCAGCAGCTACGGGGGGGGCGGCCAGCCCCAGCATTTT. Amino acids: CASSYGGGGQPQHF. The genes are TRBV5-1 and TRBJ1-5, with D possibly TRBD1 on 6 matching bases. The CDR3 length is 14 residues. V lost 3 bases and J 7 bases, leaving 14 bases between the germline ends. The germline V gene has CDR1 SGHRS and CDR2 YFSETQ.